A single sample gave rise to the 13 T cell receptor beta chains below, sequenced in a study of identifying expanded T cells in peripheral blood. Only in-frame clones appear in the TCRdb table, and some are missing; sequencing was by immunoSEQ multiplex PCR. The sample comprises about 85,000 clones, 88% of which are singletons, and around 20% rests with the top ten. The sample consisted of blood. These receptors all stem from a person aged 18 to 75 in good health.

This clone appeared once. This sequence joins TRBV7-9 and TRBJ1-1; D is unclear. There are 15 residues in the CDR3. Germline V lookup: CDR1 SEHNR, CDR2 FQNEAQ (reference sequence). V was shortened by 4 bases and J by 3 bases, with 15 bases between the two germline ends. The CDR3 sequence: CASSYHEAGDTEAFF. Written as DNA, the CDR3 is TGTGCCAGCAGCTACCACGAGGCGGGTGACACTGAAGCTTTCTTT. The whole variable domain, remainder taken from reference TRBV7-9 and TRBJ1-1, is DTGVSQNPRHKITKRGQNVTFRCDPISEHNRLYWYRQTLGQGPEFLTYFQNEAQLEKSRLLSDRFSAERPKGSFSTLEIQRTEQGDSAMYLCASSYHEAGDTEAFFGQGTRLTVV.

This CDR3 is CASSPRGQVYEQYF. In DNA form, the CDR3 reads TGTGCCAGCAGCCCCCGAGGACAGGTCTACGAGCAGTACTTC. V usage is TRBV7-9 and J usage is TRBJ2-7; 7 bases are a match to TRBD1. Germline-derived CDR1 and CDR2 are SEHNR and FQNEAQ (reference sequence). The CDR3 is 14 amino acids. V lost 5 bases and J lost 3; bases outside the gene matches: 7.

The chain has TRBV18 and TRBJ2-5, with D maybe TRBD2 (5 bases). This CDR3 is built from 14 residues. Per the germline V gene, CDR1 is KGHSH and CDR2 is LQKENI. Trimming shortened V by 0 bases and J by 4 bases, and 9 bases separated the two germline ends. CDR3 region: CASSPPGGGETQYF. CDR3 nucleotides: TGTGCCAGCTCACCACCCGGTGGAGGAGAGACCCAGTACTTC.

This chain links TRBV6-1 with TRBJ2-7, with D tentatively TRBD2 (7 bases). V gave up 6 bases and J gave up 9 bases, with 18 bases separating them. The CDR3 is made up of 13 amino acids. CDR1 MNHNS and CDR2 SASEGT come from the germline V gene. Here the CDR3 reads CASRLTIRGGQYF. The CDR3 DNA reads as TGTGCCAGCAGACTGACTATAAGGGGGGGGCAGTACTTC.

This clone has a handful of counts. For the CDR3, the DNA is TGCGCCAGCAGCTCGGGGACAAGGAACACTGAAGCTTTCTTT. It encodes CASSSGTRNTEAFF. The chain couples TRBV5-1 to TRBJ1-1; tentative D call: TRBD1 (6 bases). This CDR3 has 14 amino acids. V lost 3 bases and J 1 base, leaving 10 bases between the germline ends. Germline V lookup: CDR1 SGHRS, CDR2 YFSETQ.

This clone has just one count. The chain carries TRBV7-2 and TRBJ1-3, with D perhaps TRBD1 (5 bases). The germline V gene has CDR1 SGHTA and CDR2 FQGNSA. The CDR3 extends over 17 amino acids. Deletions cut 4 bases from V and 2 bases from J, with 18 bases between. The CDR3 loop reads CASSSSVRGEAGNTIYF. The CDR3 coding sequence is TGTGCCAGCAGCTCCTCCGTCCGGGGGGAAGCTGGAAACACCATATATTTT. Filled out from reference TRBV7-2 and TRBJ1-3, the complete variable domain reads GAGVSQSPSNKVTEKGKDVELRCDPISGHTALYWYRQSLGQGLEFLIYFQGNSAPDKSGLPSDRFSAERTGGSVSTLTIQRTQQEDSAVYLCASSSSVRGEAGNTIYFGEGSWLTVV.

The chain links TRBV2 to TRBJ2-7; the match to TRBD1 covers 8 bases. Trimming at V came to 4 bases and at J to 0 bases, leaving 14 bases not matched to a gene. The CDR3 is 18 residues long. Germline assignment: CDR1 SNHLY and CDR2 FYNNEI. The CDR3 DNA reads TGTGCCAGCAGTGGGGGTCAGGGGTACAGGGGGAGCTCCTACGAGCAGTACTTC. Protein product: CASSGGQGYRGSSYEQYF.

In DNA, the CDR3 is TGTGCCACCAGCAGAGATCCTAGCACCCAAGCTTTCTTT. Protein sequence: CATSRDPSTQAFF. This chain connects TRBV15 to TRBJ1-1; D gene unclear. Per germline, CDR1 LNHNV and CDR2 YYDKDF (reference sequence). The length of the CDR3 is 13 residues. With 0 bases removed from V and 9 bases from J, the gap between germline ends came to 11 bases.

CDR3 in amino acids: CASSQGLAETQYF. The CDR3 DNA sequence: TGCGCCAGCAGCCAGGGACTAGCGGAGACCCAGTACTTC. This chain uses TRBV5-1 with TRBJ2-5; 10 bases line up with TRBD2. The CDR3 runs to 13 residues. J was trimmed by 5 bases and V by 4 bases; bases with no gene match: 2. Germline V gene data show CDR1 as SGHRS and CDR2 as YFSETQ.

As DNA, the CDR3 is TGTGCCAGCAGCCAAGCGAACAGCCTCTATAATTCACCCCTCCACTTT. It specifies CASSQANSLYNSPLHF. This chain joins TRBV14 and TRBJ1-6; D is unresolved. The V gene lost 1 base and the J gene lost 3 bases, with 10 bases spanning the gap. The germline CDR1 and CDR2 sequences are SGHDN and FVKESK. The CDR3 covers 16 residues.

This chain links TRBV2 with TRBJ2-7; D ambiguous. V lost 1 base, J lost 2 bases, and 12 bases lay in between. CDR1 and CDR2 from the germline V gene are SNHLY and FYNNEI. The CDR3 totals 15 residues. The CDR3 loop is CASSEDQAYPYEQYF. As DNA, the CDR3 is TGTGCCAGCAGTGAAGACCAAGCGTACCCCTACGAGCAGTACTTC.

The chain employs TRBV5-1 and TRBJ1-2; D is perhaps TRBD1 (5 bases). Trimming removed 0 bases at V and 1 base at J, with 10 bases between. The CDR3 spans 15 residues. The V gene's germline CDR1 is SGHRS and CDR2 YFSETQ. The CDR3 nucleotides read TGCGCCAGCAGCTTGGATGACAGCTTTAACTATGGCTACACCTTC. It translates to CASSLDDSFNYGYTF. Full variable domain (outside the CDR3, taken from reference TRBV5-1 and TRBJ1-2): KAGVTQTPRYLIKTRGQQVTLSCSPISGHRSVSWYQQTPGQGLQFLFEYFSETQRNKGNFPGRFSGRQFSNSRSEMNVSTLELGDSALYLCASSLDDSFNYGYTFGSGTRLTVV.

V is TRBV7-2 and J is TRBJ2-5, with TRBD1 as a possible D gene (5 bases). The germline V and J ends were trimmed by 2 bases and 1 base, with 14 bases remaining between them. Germline V gene data show CDR1 as SGHTA and CDR2 as FQGNSA. The CDR3 has 16 residues. The CDR3, as DNA: TGTGCCAGCAGCTTAAAGGGGAACCGGGTCCAAGAGACCCAGTACTTC. Translating it yields CASSLKGNRVQETQYF. Using reference TRBV7-2 and TRBJ2-5 for the parts outside the CDR3, the full variable domain is GAGVSQSPSNKVTEKGKDVELRCDPISGHTALYWYRQSLGQGLEFLIYFQGNSAPDKSGLPSDRFSAERTGGSVSTLTIQRTQQEDSAVYLCASSLKGNRVQETQYFGPGTRLLVL.